One sample yielded the 24 T cell receptor beta chains listed below, sequenced in a study of CD8 T cells in ankylosing spondylitis. General study points: One TCR beta motif, made up of 7 or 8 highly homologous variants, appeared characteristic of ankylosing spondylitis blood.

Their antigens remain unidentified. TCRdb ran MiXCR on the 5' RACE reads and lists one entry per CDR3 protein. The repertoire consists of about 450,000 distinct CDR3 sequences, with about 25% occurring once and the leading ten covering 0.89%. The sample was blood, either unsorted or a sorted T cell fraction (not recorded which). The origin of the receptors is a male donor with ankylosing spondylitis.

In its sample, this clonotype was seen a few times. CDR3 protein: CASSRGTPAYNEQFF. Here the CDR3 DNA reads TGTGCCAGCAGTCGCGGGACACCAGCATACAATGAGCAGTTCTTC. The rearrangement links TRBV2 to TRBJ2-1, with D perhaps assigned TRBD1 or TRBD2 (6 bases each). The CDR3 contains 15 residues. With 5 bases removed from V and 4 bases from J, the gap between germline ends came to 15 bases. Per the germline V gene, CDR1 is SNHLY and CDR2 is FYNNEI.

The gene calls are TRBV7-2 and TRBJ2-7; 11 nucleotides agree with TRBD2. Germline CDR1 reads SGHTA; CDR2 reads FQGNSA. The J segment lost 3 bases and the V segment lost 5 bases, leaving 6 bases of the junction unmatched. The CDR3 totals 15 residues. CDR3 DNA sequence: TGTGCCAGCAGCCCACGACTAGCGGGGAACTACGAGCAGTACTTC. Its protein product is CASSPRLAGNYEQYF.

The chain carries TRBV6-1 and TRBJ1-2; D remains ambiguous. Germline V CDR1 and CDR2: MNHNS, SASEGT. The length of the CDR3 is 13 residues. The V end lost 2 bases, the J end lost 5 bases, and 9 bases lay between the germline ends. This CDR3 reads CASSEFGPYGYTF. The CDR3 DNA follows: TGTGCCAGCAGTGAATTCGGGCCATATGGCTACACCTTC.

The genes are TRBV4-2 and TRBJ2-1; 7 positions agree with TRBD2. The germline CDR1 and CDR2 sequences are LGHNA and YNFKEQ. CDR3 size: 17 residues. V dropped 1 base and J dropped 4; count of bases not matched to a gene: 10. The CDR3 DNA is TGTGCCAGCAGCCAAGTAACCAGGGCTAGCGGTTACAATGAGCAGTTCTTC. Amino acid sequence: CASSQVTRASGYNEQFF.

The chain combines TRBV20-1 with TRBJ2-7; TRBD1 agrees at 11 bases. V lost 5 bases to trimming and J lost 1 base; unmatched junction nucleotides: 7. CDR1 is DFQATT, CDR2 SNEGSKA, per germline (reference sequence). CDR3 length equals 15 residues. The CDR3 DNA reads as TGCAGTGCTTCTCCCGGGACAGGGGGTTCCTACGAGCAGTACTTC. This translates into CSASPGTGGSYEQYF.

This chain connects TRBV11-2 to TRBJ2-5, with D possibly TRBD2 on 6 matching bases. From germline, CDR1 is SGHAT and CDR2 FQNNGV. The CDR3 consists of 16 residues. Trimming took 5 bases from V and 1 from J, leaving 17 bases between them. As DNA, the CDR3 is TGTGCCAGCAGCCTTTCCACCAGCGGGCCCCAAGAGACCCAGTACTTC. Translated, it gives CASSLSTSGPQETQYF.

This chain links TRBV11-2 with TRBJ2-2; weak D call: TRBD1 (5 bases). Germline loops: CDR1 SGHAT, CDR2 FQNNGV. The CDR3 covers 16 residues. V dropped 0 bases and J dropped 2 bases, with 10 bases sitting between them. The chain's CDR3 is CASSLDWGYNTGELFF. CDR3 nucleotides: TGTGCCAGCAGCTTAGATTGGGGCTATAACACCGGGGAGCTGTTTTTT.

This clonotype has more than one count but fewer than ten. The V and J genes are TRBV5-1 and TRBJ1-2; D is unclear. The CDR3 consists of 14 residues. Germline V gene data show CDR1 as SGHRS and CDR2 as YFSETQ. Trimming stripped 0 bases from V and 6 bases from J, with 12 bases between. The CDR3 bases are TGCGCCAGCAGCTTGGCTGGCGGGAAGGATGGCTACACCTTC. This gives the protein CASSLAGGKDGYTF.

This clonotype was detected only a few times. V and J are TRBV7-9 and TRBJ2-7; no firm D call. The germline V gene encodes CDR1 SEHNR and CDR2 FQNEAQ (reference sequence). The CDR3 covers 13 residues. The germline V and J ends were trimmed by 5 bases and 5 bases, with 13 bases remaining between them. The CDR3 loop is CASSPSVRDEQYF. Here the CDR3 DNA reads TGTGCCAGCAGCCCGAGCGTTAGGGACGAGCAGTACTTC.

There are a few counts of this clonotype. The chain is built from TRBV20-1 and TRBJ2-7; TRBD2 matches at 14 bases. The germline gives CDR1 DFQATT, CDR2 SNEGSKA (reference sequence). V lost 4 bases to trimming and J lost 5 bases; unmatched junction nucleotides: 4. The CDR3 is 14 residues long. The CDR3 sequence: CSATGTSGSDEQYF. CDR3 coding DNA: TGCAGTGCTACCGGGACTAGCGGGAGCGACGAGCAGTACTTC.

V gene TRBV20-1 combines with J gene TRBJ2-4; D is uncertain. Per the germline V gene, CDR1 is DFQATT and CDR2 is SNEGSKA (reference sequence). The CDR3 length is 13 residues. Trimming took off 6 bases at V and 6 bases at J, with 15 bases between the two ends. The DNA of the CDR3 is TGCAGTGCCCTCCACCCTGGCGGAAACATTCAGTACTTC. Its translation is CSALHPGGNIQYF.

The chain is built from TRBV12-3 or TRBV12-4 and TRBJ2-1; possibly TRBD1 for D (5 bases). This CDR3 has 13 amino acids. Trimming shortened V by 5 bases and J by 10 bases, and 15 bases separated the two germline ends. CDR3 in DNA: TGTGCCAGCAGTAGTGACAGTAAAGGAGAGCAGTTCTTC. Its translation: CASSSDSKGEQFF.

The chain has TRBV29-1 and TRBJ2-3; 10 positions match TRBD1. The V gene's germline CDR1 is SQVTM and CDR2 ANQGSEA. After removal of 5 bases from V and 6 bases from J, the junction contained 5 bases not matched to a gene. The CDR3 totals 13 residues. The CDR3 spells CSVRQGAGDTQYF. CDR3 coding DNA: TGCAGCGTTCGACAGGGGGCGGGCGATACGCAGTATTTT.

This clonotype was counted a few times. The chain combines TRBV5-1 with TRBJ2-1, with no clear D. This CDR3 has 17 amino acids. V lost 3 bases, J lost 0 bases, and 16 bases lay in between. Germline-derived CDR1 and CDR2 are SGHRS and YFSETQ. This CDR3 is CASSSSPPPSSYNEQFF. The CDR3 DNA is TGCGCCAGCAGCTCATCACCCCCCCCAAGCTCCTACAATGAGCAGTTCTTC.

The V and J genes are TRBV11-2 and TRBJ2-3, with D possibly being TRBD1 or TRBD2 (5 bases each). V shed 4 bases and J shed 4 bases, with 12 bases lying between them. The CDR3 runs 14 residues. Germline V gene lookup returns CDR1 SGHAT and CDR2 FQNNGV. CDR3 sequence: CASSSTRGSDTQYF. The CDR3 DNA reads as TGTGCCAGCAGCTCGACGAGGGGTTCAGATACGCAGTATTTT.

In this sample, this clonotype turned up many times. CDR3 region: CASSLGLAGVRNEQFF. CDR3 nucleotide sequence: TGCGCCAGCAGCTTGGGACTAGCGGGAGTAAGAAATGAGCAGTTCTTC. The V gene is TRBV5-1, the J gene TRBJ2-1; 12 bases agree with TRBD2. V trimming: 0 bases; J trimming: 7 bases; junction bases outside the gene matches: 5. This CDR3 is 16 amino acids long. Germline V lookup: CDR1 SGHRS, CDR2 YFSETQ. The variable domain in full, completed from reference TRBV5-1 and TRBJ2-1, reads KAGVTQTPRYLIKTRGQQVTLSCSPISGHRSVSWYQQTPGQGLQFLFEYFSETQRNKGNFPGRFSGRQFSNSRSEMNVSTLELGDSALYLCASSLGLAGVRNEQFFGPGTRLTVL.

The chain uses TRBV20-1 and TRBJ2-2; no clear D gene. The CDR3 length is 12 residues. Germline CDR1 is DFQATT and CDR2 is SNEGSKA (reference sequence). V was clipped by 4 bases and J by 7 bases, with 10 bases between them. CDR3 bases: TGCAGTGCTATCGAACGTAACGGGGAGCTGTTTTTT. Translating it yields CSAIERNGELFF.

J is TRBJ2-1 and V is TRBV9; D possibly matches TRBD1 or TRBD2 (5 bases each). The CDR3 is 16 residues long. The V and J ends lost 1 base and 0 bases respectively, with 11 bases between them. CDR1 and CDR2 (germline): SGDLS, YYNGEE. CDR3 bases: TGTGCCAGCAGCGTACCTAAGGGGACCTCCTACAATGAGCAGTTCTTC. Amino acids: CASSVPKGTSYNEQFF.

This clonotype was seen a few times. The chain has TRBV20-1 and TRBJ2-3, with D unclear. Trimming pared 3 bases from V and 6 bases from J, leaving 19 bases between. This CDR3 has 15 residues. The germline V gene encodes CDR1 DFQATT and CDR2 SNEGSKA (reference sequence). The CDR3 loop reads CSASNDPTWVDTQYF. The CDR3 DNA reads TGCAGTGCTAGTAATGACCCTACCTGGGTTGATACGCAGTATTTT.

This clonotype was picked up many times. The chain joins TRBV28 to TRBJ2-1; D is ambiguous. The CDR3 sequence is 13 residues long. Germline assignment: CDR1 MDHEN and CDR2 SYDVKM. The V gene lost 2 bases and the J gene lost 1 base, with 3 bases spanning the gap. Written as DNA, the CDR3 is TGTGCCAGCAGTTTAAGGTCCTACAATGAGCAGTTCTTC. This sequence encodes CASSLRSYNEQFF. Complete variable domain (other parts from reference TRBV28 and TRBJ2-1): DVKVTQSSRYLVKRTGEKVFLECVQDMDHENMFWYRQDPGLGLRLIYFSYDVKMKEKGDIPEGYSVSREKKERFSLILESASTNQTSMYLCASSLRSYNEQFFGPGTRLTVL.

This chain uses TRBV7-9 with TRBJ2-3, with D perhaps TRBD1 or TRBD2 (5 bases each). CDR3 length: 16 amino acids. Germline CDR1 reads SEHNR; CDR2 reads FQNEAQ (reference sequence). Trimming shortened V by 8 bases and J by 4 bases, and 22 bases separated the two germline ends. The CDR3 region has the DNA TGTGCCAGCGGGTCTCCGGGACCCTTTTTGGCAGATACGCAGTATTTT. Its protein product is CASGSPGPFLADTQYF.

This clonotype appeared a few times. The chain is built from TRBV4-2 and TRBJ2-3; a weak D match, TRBD2 (6 bases). Germline V gene lookup returns CDR1 LGHNA and CDR2 YNFKEQ. V lost 4 bases and J lost 3, with 17 bases in between. This CDR3 has 16 amino acids. CDR3 region: CASSLQVGGETDTQYF. CDR3 nucleotides: TGTGCCAGCAGCCTCCAGGTCGGGGGTGAGACAGATACGCAGTATTTT.

The J gene is TRBJ2-3, the V gene TRBV20-1, with D perhaps matching TRBD1 or TRBD2 (5 bases each). CDR1 is DFQATT and CDR2 is SNEGSKA in the germline V gene (reference sequence). V lost 1 base, J lost 2 bases, and 10 bases lay in between. This CDR3 has 14 residues. CDR3 protein: CSARGRDHTDTQYF. The CDR3 bases are TGCAGTGCTAGAGGAAGGGACCACACAGATACGCAGTATTTT.

In this sample, this clonotype turned up many times. The rearrangement links TRBV12-3 or TRBV12-4 to TRBJ2-1, with 9 bases lining up with TRBD2. The CDR3 contains 15 residues. J lost 8 bases, V lost 6 bases, and 11 bases had no gene match. CDR3 bases: TGTGCCAGCAGACCTCCGGGACTAGCTTTTCATGAGCAGTTCTTC. It translates to CASRPPGLAFHEQFF.